This T cell receptor (beta chain) was captured by sequencing in a study of graft-versus-host responses after intestinal transplantation. The length of the CDR3 is 13 residues. CDR1 is SEHNR and CDR2 is FQNEAQ in the germline V gene (reference sequence). Deletions cut 6 bases from V and 3 bases from J, with 11 bases between. The count of this clone is one. Its antigen is unknown. Profiled with immunoSEQ multiplex PCR; TCRdb holds only in-frame clones, not every one. The data contain 40,000 to 55,000 clones, 89% of them singletons. The genes are TRBV7-9 and TRBJ1-1; no firm D call. Specimen: unstimulated CD4+ T cells sorted from spleen or lymph node cells, collected before transplant. The TCR sequence derives from a human donor who was the organ donor for an intestinal transplant. For the CDR3, the DNA is TGTGCCAGCAGTCTAGGCGGGGACACTGAAGCTTTCTTT. Amino acids: CASSLGGDTEAFF.